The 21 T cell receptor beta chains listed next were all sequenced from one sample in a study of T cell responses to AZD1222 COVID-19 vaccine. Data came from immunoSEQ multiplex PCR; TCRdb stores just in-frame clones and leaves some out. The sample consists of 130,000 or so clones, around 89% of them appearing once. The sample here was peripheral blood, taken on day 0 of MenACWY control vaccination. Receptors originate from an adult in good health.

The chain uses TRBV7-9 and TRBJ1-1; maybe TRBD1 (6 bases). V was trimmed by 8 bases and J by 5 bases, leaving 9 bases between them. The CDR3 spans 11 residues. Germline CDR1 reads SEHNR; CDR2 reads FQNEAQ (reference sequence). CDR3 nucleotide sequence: TGTGCCAGCGGGGGGCGGACTGAAGCTTTCTTT. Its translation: CASGGRTEAFF.

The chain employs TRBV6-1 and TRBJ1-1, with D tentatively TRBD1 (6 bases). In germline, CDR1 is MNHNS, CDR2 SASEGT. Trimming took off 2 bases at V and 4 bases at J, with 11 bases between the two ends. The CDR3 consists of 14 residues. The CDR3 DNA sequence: TGTGCCAGCAGTGAACCAGGGGTCGGCACTGAAGCTTTCTTT. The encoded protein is CASSEPGVGTEAFF.

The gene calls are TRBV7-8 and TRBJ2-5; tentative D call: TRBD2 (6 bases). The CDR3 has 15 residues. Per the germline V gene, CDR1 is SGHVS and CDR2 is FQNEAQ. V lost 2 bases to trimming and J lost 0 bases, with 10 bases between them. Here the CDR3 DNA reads TGTGCCAGCAGCTTACAGGCGGGAAACCAAGAGACCCAGTACTTC. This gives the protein CASSLQAGNQETQYF.

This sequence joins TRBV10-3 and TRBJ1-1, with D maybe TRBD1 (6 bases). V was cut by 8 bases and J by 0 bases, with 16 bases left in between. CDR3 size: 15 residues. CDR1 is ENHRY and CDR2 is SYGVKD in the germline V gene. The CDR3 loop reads CAIGGRGAMNTEAFF. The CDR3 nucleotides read TGTGCCATCGGAGGGCGGGGGGCTATGAACACTGAAGCTTTCTTT.

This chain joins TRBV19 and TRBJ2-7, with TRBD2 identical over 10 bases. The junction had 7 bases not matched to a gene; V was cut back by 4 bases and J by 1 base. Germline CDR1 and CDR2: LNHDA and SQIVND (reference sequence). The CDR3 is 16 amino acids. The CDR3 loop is CASSRGLADTSYEQYF. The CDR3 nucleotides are TGTGCCAGTAGTAGAGGACTAGCGGATACGTCCTACGAGCAGTACTTC.

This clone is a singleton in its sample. The CDR3 DNA reads TGTGCCAGCAGCAGAGGACAGGACTATAATTCACCCCTCCACTTT. It translates to CASSRGQDYNSPLHF. The rearrangement joins TRBV5-4 to TRBJ1-6; TRBD1 matches at 7 bases. The J segment lost 3 bases and the V segment lost 4 bases, leaving 4 bases of the junction unmatched. CDR1 is SGHNT, CDR2 YYREEE, per germline (reference sequence). This CDR3 has 15 amino acids.

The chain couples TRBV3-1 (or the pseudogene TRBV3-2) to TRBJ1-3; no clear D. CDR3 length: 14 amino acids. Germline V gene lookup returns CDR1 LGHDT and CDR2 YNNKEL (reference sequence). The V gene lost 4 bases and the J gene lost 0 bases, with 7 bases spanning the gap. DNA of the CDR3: TGTGCCAGCAGCCTGACACCCTCTGGAAACACCATATATTTT. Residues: CASSLTPSGNTIYF.

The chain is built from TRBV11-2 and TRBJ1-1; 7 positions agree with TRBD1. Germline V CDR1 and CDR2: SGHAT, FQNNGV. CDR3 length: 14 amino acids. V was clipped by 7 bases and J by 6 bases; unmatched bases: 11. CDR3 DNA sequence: TGTGCCAGCATCAAGACAGGGAGGGGCCCTGAAGCTTTCTTT. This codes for CASIKTGRGPEAFF.

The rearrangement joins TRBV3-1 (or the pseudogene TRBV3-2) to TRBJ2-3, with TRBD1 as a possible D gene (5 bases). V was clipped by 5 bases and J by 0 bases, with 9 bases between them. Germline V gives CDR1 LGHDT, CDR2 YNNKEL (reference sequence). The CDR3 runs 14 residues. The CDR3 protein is CASSKQVSTDTQYF. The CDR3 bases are TGTGCCAGCAGCAAACAGGTTAGCACAGATACGCAGTATTTT.

The CDR3: CASSARAYRGHTIYF. The CDR3 nucleotides read TGTGCCAGCAGCGCTAGAGCCTACAGGGGACACACCATATATTTT. V and J are TRBV7-6 and TRBJ1-3; 7 bases match TRBD1. J was trimmed by 8 bases and V by 5 bases; bases with no gene match: 12. The germline V gene has CDR1 SGHVS and CDR2 FNYEAQ. The CDR3 spans 15 residues.

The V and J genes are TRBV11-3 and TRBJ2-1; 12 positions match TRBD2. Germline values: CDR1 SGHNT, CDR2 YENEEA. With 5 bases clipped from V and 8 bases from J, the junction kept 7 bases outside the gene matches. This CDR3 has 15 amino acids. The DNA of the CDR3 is TGTGCCAGCAGCGACGGGACTAGCGGGTCCGATGAGCAGTTCTTC. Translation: CASSDGTSGSDEQFF.

The CDR3, as DNA: TGTGCCAGCAGCATAAGGACAGGGAACACCGGGGAGCTGTTTTTT. Amino acid sequence: CASSIRTGNTGELFF. This chain links TRBV5-4 with TRBJ2-2; 7 bases map to TRBD1. This CDR3 is built from 15 residues. The germline V gene encodes CDR1 SGHNT and CDR2 YYREEE (reference sequence). The V gene end was trimmed by 4 bases and the J gene end by 1 base; junction bases not matched to a gene: 4.

CDR3 DNA: TGTGCCAGCAGCTTCGGGACTGCATACTATGGCTACACCTTC. Translation: CASSFGTAYYGYTF. This chain links TRBV5-6 with TRBJ1-2, with D possibly matching TRBD1 (5 bases). V dropped 2 bases and J dropped 3 bases, with 11 bases sitting between them. The CDR3 has 14 residues. Germline-derived CDR1 and CDR2 are SGHDT and YYEEEE. Variable domain in full (rest from reference TRBV5-6 and TRBJ1-2): DAGVTQSPTHLIKTRGQQVTLRCSPKSGHDTVSWYQQALGQGPQFIFQYYEEEERQRGNFPDRFSGHQFPNYSSELNVNALLLGDSALYLCASSFGTAYYGYTFGSGTRLTVV.

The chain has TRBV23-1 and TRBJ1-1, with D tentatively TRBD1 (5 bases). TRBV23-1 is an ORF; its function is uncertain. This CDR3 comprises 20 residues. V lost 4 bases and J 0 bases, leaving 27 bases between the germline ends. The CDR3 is CASSPPGTELPSLMNTEAFF. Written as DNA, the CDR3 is TGCGCCAGCAGTCCCCCCGGGACGGAGCTCCCATCCCTAATGAACACTGAAGCTTTCTTT.

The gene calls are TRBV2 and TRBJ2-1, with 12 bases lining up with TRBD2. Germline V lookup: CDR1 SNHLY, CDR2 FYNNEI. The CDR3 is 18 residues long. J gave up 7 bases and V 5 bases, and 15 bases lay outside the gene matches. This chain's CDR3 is CASSPIRASGRARNEQFF. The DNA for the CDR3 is TGTGCCAGCAGTCCCATCAGAGCTAGCGGGAGGGCCCGGAATGAGCAGTTCTTC. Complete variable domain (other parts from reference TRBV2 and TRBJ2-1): EPEVTQTPSHQVTQMGQEVILRCVPISNHLYFYWYRQILGQKVEFLVSFYNNEISEKSEIFDDQFSVERPDGSNFTLKIRSTKLEDSAMYFCASSPIRASGRARNEQFFGPGTRLTVL.

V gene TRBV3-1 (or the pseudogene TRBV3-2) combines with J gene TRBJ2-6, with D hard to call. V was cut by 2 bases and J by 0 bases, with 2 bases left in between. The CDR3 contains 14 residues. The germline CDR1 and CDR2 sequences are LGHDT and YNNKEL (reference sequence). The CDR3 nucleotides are TGTGCCAGCAGCCAAATCTCTGGGGCCAACGTCCTGACTTTC. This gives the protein CASSQISGANVLTF.

As DNA, the CDR3 is TGCAGTGCCTATCGATCCTACGAGCAGTACTTC. It is translated as CSAYRSYEQYF. V usage is TRBV20-1 and J usage is TRBJ2-7; D gene uncertain. In germline, CDR1 is DFQATT, CDR2 SNEGSKA (reference sequence). The CDR3 loop spans 11 amino acids. V was cut by 6 bases and J by 1 base, with 7 bases left in between.

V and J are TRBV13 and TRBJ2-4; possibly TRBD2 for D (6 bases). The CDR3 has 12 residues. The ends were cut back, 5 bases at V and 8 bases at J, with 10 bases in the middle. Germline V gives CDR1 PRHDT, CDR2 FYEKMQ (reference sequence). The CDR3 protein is CASSPWGDIQYF. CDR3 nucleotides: TGTGCCAGCAGCCCCTGGGGGGACATTCAGTACTTC.

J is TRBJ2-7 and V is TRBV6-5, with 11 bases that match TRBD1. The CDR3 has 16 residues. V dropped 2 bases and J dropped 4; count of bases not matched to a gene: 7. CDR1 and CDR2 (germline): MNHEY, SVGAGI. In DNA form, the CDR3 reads TGTGCCAGCAGTTACGGTCCGGGACAGGGGGAATACGAGCAGTACTTC. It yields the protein CASSYGPGQGEYEQYF.

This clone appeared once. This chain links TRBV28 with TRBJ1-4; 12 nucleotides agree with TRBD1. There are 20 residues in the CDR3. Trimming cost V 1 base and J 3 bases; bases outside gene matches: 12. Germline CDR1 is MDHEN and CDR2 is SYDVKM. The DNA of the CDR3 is TGTGCCAGCAGTTTATTATCGGGGGGACAGGGGGCGCTTGCTAATGAAAAACTGTTTTTT. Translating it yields CASSLLSGGQGALANEKLFF.

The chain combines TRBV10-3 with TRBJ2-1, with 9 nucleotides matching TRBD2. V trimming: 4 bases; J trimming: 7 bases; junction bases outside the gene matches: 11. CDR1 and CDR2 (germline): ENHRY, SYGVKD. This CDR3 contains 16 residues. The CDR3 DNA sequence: TGTGCCATCAGTGTGCTAGCGGGGAAAGGGTCAAATGAGCAGTTCTTC. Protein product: CAISVLAGKGSNEQFF.